The 23 T cell receptor beta chains reported below all come from one sample, sequenced in a study of T cell responses to AZD1222 COVID-19 vaccine (dated by TCRdb to about 2021). Read against the paper, the sample's time point label means: baseline before first vaccination. Libraries were constructed by the immunoSEQ multiplex PCR assay. The table comes from immuneACCESS by way of TCRdb, which keeps in-frame sequences with V and J called. Part of the clones is missing from these tables; in studies checked, under half for an unresolved V gene and the rest for unknown reasons. The sample data list 95,000 to 100,000 clones, and just over 85% of these were observed just once. Jointly, the top ten make up about 1.5% of the sample. The sequencing used peripheral blood, collected on day 0 of AZD1222 vaccination. These receptors originate from an adult in good health.

The CDR3, as DNA: TGTGCCAGCACGGTGACTAGCACAGATACGCAGTATTTT. Translated: CASTVTSTDTQYF. J is TRBJ2-3 and V is TRBV27; D ambiguous. CDR3 length: 13 amino acids. The germline CDR1 and CDR2 sequences are MNHEY and SMNVEV (reference sequence). Trimming took off 7 bases at V and 0 bases at J, with 8 bases between the two ends.

This clone has just a few counts. The chain couples TRBV30 to TRBJ2-1, with D perhaps matching TRBD2 (7 bases). Trimming removed 2 bases at V and 8 bases at J, with 16 bases between. Per germline, CDR1 GTSNPN and CDR2 SVGIG (reference sequence). The CDR3 loop spans 14 amino acids. CDR3 residues: CAWSRGEGHHEQFF. In nucleotides, the CDR3 is TGTGCCTGGAGTAGGGGGGAGGGCCATCATGAGCAGTTCTTC.

The chain employs TRBV10-2 and TRBJ2-7, with D perhaps given as TRBD1 or TRBD2 (5 bases each). The CDR3 totals 14 residues. Trimming cost V 0 bases and J 1 base, with 7 bases left between them. The germline V gene has CDR1 WSHSY and CDR2 SAAADI. The CDR3 nucleotides are TGCGCCAGCAGTGAGTCGGGGGATTCCTACGAGCAGTACTTC. Amino acid sequence: CASSESGDSYEQYF.

This rearrangement joins TRBV5-4 to TRBJ2-1; D may be TRBD1 (7 bases). The CDR3 extends over 16 amino acids. V gave up 7 bases and J gave up 13 bases, with 30 bases separating them. Germline CDR1 and CDR2: SGHNT and YYREEE (reference sequence). CDR3 amino acids: CASQGGVLGSHPAQFF. The CDR3 DNA reads TGTGCCAGCCAGGGGGGTGTGCTAGGCTCACACCCGGCCCAGTTCTTC.

This chain connects TRBV6-2 or TRBV6-3 to TRBJ2-2; D gene uncertain. Germline CDR1 MNHEY, CDR2 SVGEGT. The CDR3 is made up of 15 amino acids. Trimming pared 4 bases from V and 4 bases from J, leaving 13 bases between. CDR3 coding DNA: TGTGCCAGCAGTTTCGGGTTAGTTCGCACCGGGGAGCTGTTTTTT. This encodes CASSFGLVRTGELFF.

The chain has TRBV7-2 and TRBJ1-1, with 10 bases identical to TRBD1. The CDR3 is made up of 15 amino acids. Germline V gene data show CDR1 as SGHTA and CDR2 as FQGNSA. Trimming removed 5 bases from V and 0 bases from J; junction bases left unmatched: 3. The CDR3 DNA reads TGTGCCAGCAGCCTGGGACAGGGGATGAACACTGAAGCTTTCTTT. Its translation is CASSLGQGMNTEAFF.

The chain joins TRBV28 to TRBJ1-1, with unresolved D. The ends were cut back, 2 bases at V and 2 bases at J, with 6 bases in the middle. Germline CDR1 reads MDHEN; CDR2 reads SYDVKM. This CDR3 has 13 amino acids. The CDR3 protein is CASSLAGNTEAFF. The CDR3 bases are TGTGCCAGCAGTTTAGCGGGAAACACTGAAGCTTTCTTT.

The V gene is TRBV6-6, the J gene TRBJ1-2, with 9 bases that match TRBD1. The CDR3 loop spans 15 amino acids. V was pared by 6 bases and J by 4 bases, with 9 bases of the junction left unmatched. CDR1 and CDR2 (germline): MNHNY, SVGAGI (reference sequence). CDR3 residues: CASRETGQGFYGYTF. The CDR3 DNA follows: TGTGCCAGCAGGGAAACGGGACAGGGATTCTATGGCTACACCTTC.

This clone was picked up one time. This sequence joins TRBV6-5 and TRBJ1-2; no reliable D call. This CDR3 spans 10 amino acids. V was pared by 8 bases and J by 5 bases, with 6 bases between. CDR1 is MNHEY, CDR2 SVGAGI, per germline. CDR3 DNA: TGTGCCAGCCGAGAGTATGGCTACACCTTC. Protein product: CASREYGYTF.

The CDR3 bases are TGTGCCAGCAGTTACATGGGCGGGAGGACGAACACCGGGGAGCTGTTTTTT. Translating gives CASSYMGGRTNTGELFF. V is TRBV6-2 or TRBV6-3 and J is TRBJ2-2; 8 nucleotides agree with TRBD2. The CDR3 loop spans 17 amino acids. The ends lost 2 bases at V and 0 bases at J; junction bases unmatched: 5. Germline-derived CDR1 and CDR2 are MNHEY and SVGEGT.

This sequence joins TRBV28 and TRBJ2-1; D ambiguous. The ends were cut back, 4 bases at V and 7 bases at J, with 14 bases in the middle. The CDR3 runs to 14 residues. Germline assignment: CDR1 MDHEN and CDR2 SYDVKM. CDR3 in DNA: TGTGCCAGCAGTTCCGCCGGGCCTTATAATGAGCAGTTCTTC. Protein: CASSSAGPYNEQFF.

V gene TRBV6-2 or TRBV6-3 combines with J gene TRBJ2-1; D might be TRBD2 (5 bases). Germline CDR1 is MNHEY and CDR2 is SVGEGT. The CDR3 extends over 15 amino acids. V was shortened by 5 bases and J by 2 bases, with 13 bases between the two germline ends. CDR3 in amino acids: CASSRLPETYNEQFF. The CDR3 region has the DNA TGTGCCAGCAGTCGACTACCTGAGACCTACAATGAGCAGTTCTTC.

This clone was observed a few times. This chain connects TRBV5-1 to TRBJ1-1; the match to TRBD1 covers 10 bases. J was trimmed by 4 bases and V by 4 bases; bases with no gene match: 10. The length of the CDR3 is 16 residues. CDR1 and CDR2 (germline): SGHRS, YFSETQ. CDR3 amino acids: CASSPGTGVRGTEAFF. CDR3 nucleotides: TGCGCCAGCAGCCCTGGGACAGGGGTTCGGGGCACTGAAGCTTTCTTT. Combining the CDR3 with reference TRBV5-1 and TRBJ1-1 gives the whole variable domain KAGVTQTPRYLIKTRGQQVTLSCSPISGHRSVSWYQQTPGQGLQFLFEYFSETQRNKGNFPGRFSGRQFSNSRSEMNVSTLELGDSALYLCASSPGTGVRGTEAFFGQGTRLTVV.

The V gene is TRBV27, the J gene TRBJ2-6, with D possibly matching TRBD1 (5 bases). Germline values: CDR1 MNHEY, CDR2 SMNVEV (reference sequence). The CDR3 totals 13 residues. The V gene lost 6 bases and the J gene lost 5 bases, with 8 bases spanning the gap. The CDR3 region is CASRRTRANVLTF. CDR3 coding DNA: TGTGCCAGCAGGAGGACACGGGCCAACGTCCTGACTTTC.

This chain connects TRBV6-2 or TRBV6-3 to TRBJ1-2; D gene unclear. There are 15 residues in the CDR3. The V end lost 2 bases, the J end lost 2 bases, and 12 bases lay between the germline ends. Germline V gene sequence: CDR1 MNHEY, CDR2 SVGEGT. The chain's CDR3 is CASSYAPAGNYGYTF. Here the CDR3 DNA reads TGTGCCAGCAGTTACGCCCCTGCGGGAAACTATGGCTACACCTTC.

This chain's CDR3 is CASSYENETEAFF. CDR3 DNA: TGTGCCAGCAGTTACGAAAACGAGACTGAAGCTTTCTTT. This rearrangement joins TRBV6-5 to TRBJ1-1; D call uncertain. Germline CDR1 and CDR2: MNHEY and SVGAGI. The CDR3 runs to 13 residues. V gave up 2 bases and J gave up 5 bases, with 9 bases separating them.

The chain combines TRBV7-8 with TRBJ1-1; no firm D call. CDR1 SGHVS and CDR2 FQNEAQ come from the germline V gene. V lost 2 bases and J lost 0, with 7 bases in between. The CDR3 spans 14 residues. In nucleotides, the CDR3 is TGTGCCAGCAGCTTATCTACACTGAACACTGAAGCTTTCTTT. It translates to CASSLSTLNTEAFF.

The CDR3 bases are TGTGCCAGTAGCCGTACGGGACAGACCTACGAGCAGTACTTC. It is translated as CASSRTGQTYEQYF. This sequence joins TRBV19 and TRBJ2-7, with 7 bases identical to TRBD1. This CDR3 region has 14 residues. Germline loops: CDR1 LNHDA, CDR2 SQIVND (reference sequence). V was clipped by 6 bases and J by 2 bases; unmatched bases: 7.

The chain carries TRBV5-1 and TRBJ2-5, with D unclear. The CDR3 sequence is 15 residues long. From germline, CDR1 is SGHRS and CDR2 YFSETQ. With 4 bases removed from V and 0 bases from J, the gap between germline ends came to 13 bases. The CDR3 loop is CASSPTLQNQETQYF. The CDR3 bases are TGCGCCAGCAGCCCCACTCTCCAAAACCAAGAGACCCAGTACTTC.

The chain carries TRBV24-1 and TRBJ2-5; no clear D gene. The V end was cut by 4 bases, the J end by 5 bases, with 13 bases between. There are 14 residues in the CDR3. CDR1 KGHDR and CDR2 SFDVKD come from the germline V gene. The CDR3, as DNA: TGTGCCACCAGTGACCTTAACAGTGCCGAGACCCAGTACTTC. Amino acid sequence: CATSDLNSAETQYF.

V gene TRBV5-1 combines with J gene TRBJ1-1; the D is unclear. There are 15 residues in the CDR3. The V gene lost 2 bases and the J gene lost 0 bases, with 11 bases spanning the gap. Looked up from germline, CDR1 is SGHRS and CDR2 is YFSETQ. CDR3 protein: CASSFLGNMNTEAFF. The CDR3 nucleotides are TGCGCCAGCAGCTTCTTGGGAAATATGAACACTGAAGCTTTCTTT.

This chain links TRBV11-2 with TRBJ2-3; D not resolved. Germline assignment: CDR1 SGHAT and CDR2 FQNNGV. The ends were cut back, 0 bases at V and 6 bases at J, with 7 bases in the middle. CDR3 length: 13 amino acids. The CDR3 reads CASSLDHGDTQYF. In nucleotides, the CDR3 is TGTGCCAGCAGCTTAGATCACGGGGATACGCAGTATTTT. Together with reference TRBV11-2 and TRBJ2-3, the CDR3 gives the full variable domain: EAGVAQSPRYKIIEKRQSVAFWCNPISGHATLYWYQQILGQGPKLLIQFQNNGVVDDSQLPKDRFSAERLKGVDSTLKIQPAKLEDSAVYLCASSLDHGDTQYFGPGTRLTVL.

The V and J genes are TRBV7-2 and TRBJ1-1, with 9 bases matching TRBD1. Per germline, CDR1 SGHTA and CDR2 FQGNSA. V dropped 2 bases and J dropped 0; count of bases not matched to a gene: 4. The CDR3 length is 16 residues. The CDR3 spells CASSLTGQGLNTEAFF. The CDR3 nucleotides are TGTGCCAGCAGCTTAACAGGACAGGGGCTGAACACTGAAGCTTTCTTT.